This T cell receptor (beta chain) originates from a study of T cell responses to AZD1222 COVID-19 vaccine (dated by TCRdb to the early 2020s). In terms of the full investigation: AZD1222 recipients given second doses at about 4 weeks or at about 12 weeks were pooled, since spike-specific TCR depth and breadth were not found to differ between the two schedules. TCR sequencing was performed for roughly 250 trial participants, of whom roughly 200 were given two doses of AZD1222 and some 26 were given two doses of MenACWY control vaccine. Trial participants were enrolled by age into subgroups of 18-55, 56-69 and 70-plus years, and about 150, 27 and 61 TCR-sequenced participants, respectively, were included in these subgroups. The paper as a whole reports these results and caveats: After two AZD1222 doses, spike-specific TCR breadth and depth were significantly higher than at day 0 and than in MenACWY recipients. The whole spike protein was spanned by vaccine-associated CD4 TCRs, and dominant responses were seen in regions 160-218 and 743-854. Because no day 14 peak-response samples were available, the repertoires could be characterized only after the peak T cell response. Conclusions about previously exposed vaccinees were limited because only 5 or 6 AZD1222 recipients were SARS-CoV-2 seropositive at baseline. The 56-69-year group was small, and its depth increase did not reach significance, likely because of low power. Reportedly, almost half of the unique spike-specific TCRs recognized epitopes lying outside the regions that are mutated in the B.1.351 and B.1.1.7 variants. Participants were mostly white British and included more females than males, and it was suggested by the authors that clonal diversity may have been underestimated.

What the time point label conveys for this sample: baseline before first vaccination. Vaccinee samples came from UK trials COV001 and COV002, including a single-blind randomized controlled phase 2/3 trial of AZD1222 (ChAdOx1 nCoV-19) in healthy adults. For TCRbeta chain sequencing, PBMC samples from trial participants were taken at day 0 and at day 28 after the second dose. The germline V gene (reference sequence) provides CDR1 MNHEY and CDR2 SMNVEV. Between the V and J ends, shortened by 4 bases and 5 bases respectively, the junction contains 20 bases. The CDR3 holds 17 amino acids from the cysteine to the phenylalanine. Just CDR3 DNA is preserved here, 51 bases in frame from base 1. The CDR3 regions of human TCRbeta chains were analyzed by immunosequencing. Concerning the study's data processing: Repertoire TCRs were checked for matches against a reference library of SARS-CoV-2-specific TCRs that had been generated using the MIRA antigen-specificity platform. Breadth was defined as the fraction of unique TCRs that were SARS-CoV-2-associated. Depth was defined as the fraction of total T cells that were SARS-CoV-2-associated. Using the MIRA data, each spike-specific TCR was assigned both to the spike region to which the TCR was reactive and to a CD4 or CD8 class. Log10-transformed breadth and depth values were compared by one-way ANOVA with Sidak's multiple comparisons tests. TCRdb stores this immuneACCESS table with in-frame sequences only. Part of the clones is absent; in the studies checked, under half of the shortfall reflects unresolved V genes, and no reason is known for the rest. The V and J calls and clone size come from that table; D and trimming were worked out from the DNA. This sample has 95,000 to 150,000 clones in its table, and roughly 84% of those were observed once. The top ten clones comprise over 5.5% of the sample.

Worth noting for this clone: Its antigen is still unknown. No per-base quality is available; no much larger clone lies one base away.

The chain uses TRBV27 and TRBJ2-2; the D gene is possibly TRBD1 or TRBD2, with 6 bases matching each. Sequences were derived from peripheral blood, sampled on day 0 of AZD1222 vaccination. This TCR came from an adult in good health. CDR3 sequence: CASSWGPTGVGTGELFF. At the DNA level, the sequence is TGTGCCAGCAGTTGGGGGCCGACGGGGGTAGGGACCGGGGAGCTGTTTTTT.